The sample holds one count of the clone carrying this T cell receptor (beta chain). Its antigen is not identified. This record belongs to a study of identical twins. Study observations and caveats: One should note that invariant MAIT and iNKT cells could partly confound zero-insertion analyses. Excess sharing between twins was weaker in beta out-of-frame sequences. The more abundant beta clonotypes in cord blood had fewer insertions, and memory repertoires did not show this.

V shed 8 bases and J shed 0 bases, with 14 bases lying between them. Germline loops: CDR1 GTSNPN, CDR2 SVGIG (reference sequence). The CDR3 has 14 amino acids. TCRdb reanalysed the 5' RACE reads using MiXCR and keeps one entry per CDR3 protein. The data contain some 760,000 distinct CDR3 sequences, roughly 20% of them singletons. This same sample was also part of a study on T cells expressing NK-cell markers. This second study notes: Source material for TCR beta repertoires consisted of sorted CD3+CD56+NKG2C+, CD3+CD56+NKG2C- and CD3+CD56-NKG2C+ T cells.

This chain uses TRBV30 with TRBJ2-1; D tentatively fits TRBD1 or TRBD2 (5 bases each). Source material: PBMCs. This TCR derives from a woman aged 18-30 years in good health. The CDR3 DNA is TGTGCCGGGACCCTAGGGTTCTCCTACAATGAGCAGTTCTTC. Protein product: CAGTLGFSYNEQFF.